The 23 T cell receptor beta chains below were found in one sample sequenced in a study of blood T cell repertoires in COVID-19. Using immunoSEQ multiplex PCR, the repertoire was profiled, and TCRdb retains in-frame clones only, with some absent. The sample gives approximately 310,000 clones, roughly nine tenths of which show up once; about 5% is in the top ten. Sequencing was carried out using PBMCs or T cells enriched from blood (not recorded which). These receptors were collected from a man aged 60 to 69 who had recovered from COVID-19.

This clone showed up just a few times. The J gene is TRBJ2-7, the V gene TRBV7-2; 7 nucleotides agree with TRBD2. The V segment lost 3 bases and the J segment 3 bases; nucleotides outside the gene matches: 2. The CDR3 spans 13 residues. Per the germline V gene, CDR1 is SGHTA and CDR2 is FQGNSA. Here the CDR3 DNA reads TGTGCCAGCAGCTTGACTAGCAACTACGAGCAGTACTTC. This gives the protein CASSLTSNYEQYF.

The V and J genes are TRBV27 and TRBJ1-1; D is perhaps TRBD1 (6 bases). V was clipped by 5 bases and J by 5 bases, with 18 bases between them. The CDR3 covers 15 residues. Germline values: CDR1 MNHEY, CDR2 SMNVEV (reference sequence). CDR3 region: CASSLSQGRGTEAFF. In nucleotides, the CDR3 is TGTGCCAGCAGTCTCTCACAGGGTAGGGGGACTGAAGCTTTCTTT.

A few counts support this clone. J is TRBJ1-2 and V is TRBV7-9; 7 nucleotides match TRBD1. Germline V gene lookup returns CDR1 SEHNR and CDR2 FQNEAQ (reference sequence). The CDR3 length is 14 residues. V trimming: 6 bases; J trimming: 10 bases; junction bases outside the gene matches: 14. This CDR3 reads CASSSRTGPIYYTF. CDR3 sequence (DNA): TGTGCCAGCAGTTCAAGGACAGGACCCATTTACTACACCTTC.

This clone appeared once. This chain links TRBV7-9 with TRBJ1-2, with D maybe TRBD1 (5 bases). Per the germline V gene, CDR1 is SEHNR and CDR2 is FQNEAQ (reference sequence). V lost 5 bases, J lost 7 bases, and 11 bases lay in between. The CDR3 covers 12 residues. This CDR3 is CASSRGTPGYTF. Written as DNA, the CDR3 is TGTGCCAGCAGCCGCGGGACTCCTGGCTACACCTTC.

The chain is built from TRBV6-5 and TRBJ1-6; 8 bases are shared with TRBD1. Per the germline V gene, CDR1 is MNHEY and CDR2 is SVGAGI. The CDR3 consists of 15 residues. Losses at the gene ends were 6 bases for V and 10 bases for J; bases not matched to a gene: 11. The CDR3 DNA reads as TGTGCCAGCAGCCTACAGACAGGGGTGCGGTCACCCCTCCACTTT. This translates into CASSLQTGVRSPLHF.

The V call is TRBV6-5, the J call TRBJ1-1; D ambiguous. Germline-derived CDR1 and CDR2 are MNHEY and SVGAGI. The V and J ends lost 4 bases and 5 bases respectively, with 14 bases between them. This CDR3 has 14 amino acids. The DNA for the CDR3 is TGTGCCAGCAGTTTGTTTCTTTTGAGTACTGAAGCTTTCTTT. Amino acids: CASSLFLLSTEAFF.

V and J are TRBV9 and TRBJ2-6, with D perhaps matching TRBD1 (5 bases). The CDR3 loop spans 15 amino acids. The germline gives CDR1 SGDLS, CDR2 YYNGEE. The germline V and J ends were trimmed by 4 bases and 3 bases, with 11 bases remaining between them. DNA for the CDR3: TGTGCCAGCAGCCGACCCCAGGGTGGGGCCAACGTCCTGACTTTC. It codes for CASSRPQGGANVLTF. Complete variable domain (other parts from reference TRBV9 and TRBJ2-6): DSGVTQTPKHLITATGQRVTLRCSPRSGDLSVYWYQQSLDQGLQFLIQYYNGEERAKGNILERFSAQQFPDLHSELNLSSLELGDSALYFCASSRPQGGANVLTFGAGSRLTVL.

The chain is built from TRBV7-9 and TRBJ1-6, with D perhaps TRBD1 (5 bases). The CDR3 spans 14 residues. Trimming pared 5 bases from V and 7 bases from J, leaving 12 bases between. Germline loops: CDR1 SEHNR, CDR2 FQNEAQ (reference sequence). The CDR3, as DNA: TGTGCCAGCAGCACCGACAGCAAGAATTCACCCCTCCACTTT. It specifies CASSTDSKNSPLHF.

The J gene is TRBJ1-1, the V gene TRBV2; TRBD1 might be the D (6 bases). Per the germline V gene, CDR1 is SNHLY and CDR2 is FYNNEI. Trimming took 6 bases from V and 0 from J, leaving 14 bases between them. The CDR3 has 15 residues. This CDR3 is CASSGQGRMNTEAFF. Here the CDR3 DNA reads TGTGCCAGCAGCGGGCAGGGGAGAATGAACACTGAAGCTTTCTTT.

This sequence joins TRBV4-1 and TRBJ2-3; a weak D match, TRBD2 (6 bases). This CDR3 comprises 17 residues. Germline-derived CDR1 and CDR2 are MGHRA and YSYEKL. The ends were cut back, 2 bases at V and 1 base at J, with 16 bases in the middle. In nucleotides, the CDR3 is TGCGCCAGCAGCCAAATTGGGGCGTCTAGCGGCACAGATACGCAGTATTTT. Protein product: CASSQIGASSGTDTQYF.

The chain is built from TRBV7-9 and TRBJ1-2; D is unclear. CDR3 size: 12 residues. Germline-derived CDR1 and CDR2 are SEHNR and FQNEAQ (reference sequence). V was shortened by 1 base and J by 6 bases, with 6 bases between the two germline ends. CDR3 sequence: CASSLVRDGYTF. For the CDR3, the DNA is TGTGCCAGCAGCTTAGTTCGGGATGGCTACACCTTC.

This chain joins TRBV6-6 and TRBJ2-7; weak D call: TRBD2 (6 bases). The V gene lost 5 bases and the J gene lost 3 bases, with 11 bases spanning the gap. The CDR3 consists of 13 residues. In germline, CDR1 is MNHNY, CDR2 SVGAGI (reference sequence). Written as DNA, the CDR3 is TGTGCCAGCAGTACGGGACTTGTCTACGAGCAGTACTTC. Its translation is CASSTGLVYEQYF.

The chain couples TRBV7-9 to TRBJ1-4; 7 nucleotides agree with TRBD1. Germline CDR1 SEHNR, CDR2 FQNEAQ (reference sequence). After removal of 1 base from V and 7 bases from J, the junction contained 6 bases not matched to a gene. The CDR3 runs 15 residues. The CDR3 sequence: CASSLGNRGGEKLFF. The CDR3 bases are TGTGCCAGCAGCTTAGGAAACAGGGGTGGTGAAAAACTGTTTTTT.

The chain links TRBV18 to TRBJ2-4; D unclear. CDR1 and CDR2 from the germline V gene are KGHSH and LQKENI. The CDR3 spans 16 residues. Trimming took off 4 bases at V and 1 base at J, with 14 bases between the two ends. The DNA for the CDR3 is TGTGCCAGCTCACATCTTCAATCGGTGGCCAAAAACATTCAGTACTTC. This gives the protein CASSHLQSVAKNIQYF.

CDR3 coding DNA: TGTGCCACCAGGAGGGGACAGAACAACAATGAGCAGTTCTTC. Its protein is CATRRGQNNNEQFF. This chain links TRBV15 with TRBJ2-1, with 7 bases lining up with TRBD1. The CDR3 extends over 14 amino acids. Germline CDR1 reads LNHNV; CDR2 reads YYDKDF (reference sequence). V lost 6 bases and J lost 5; bases outside the gene matches: 7.

The CDR3, as DNA: TGCGCCAGTGACAGGGGGTCGTTCGACACCGGGGAGCTGTTTTTT. This encodes CASDRGSFDTGELFF. V and J are TRBV5-1 and TRBJ2-2; TRBD1 aligns across 9 bases. This CDR3 is built from 15 residues. Germline V gene lookup returns CDR1 SGHRS and CDR2 YFSETQ. Trimming at V came to 8 bases and at J to 3 bases, leaving 8 bases not matched to a gene.

The chain has TRBV10-3 and TRBJ2-7; the match to TRBD2 covers 8 bases. CDR1 and CDR2 from the germline V gene are ENHRY and SYGVKD. Trimming took 6 bases from V and 7 from J; bases not matched to a gene: 17. The CDR3 spans 16 residues. Here the CDR3 reads CAISSGPTGGPEEQYF. CDR3 sequence (DNA): TGTGCCATCAGCTCGGGCCCGACGGGAGGGCCAGAGGAGCAGTACTTC.

This clone showed up just a few times. The genes are TRBV28 and TRBJ2-1, with 8 bases identical to TRBD2. V gave up 5 bases and J gave up 8 bases; unmatched junction bases: 8. The CDR3 is made up of 14 amino acids. The germline V gene has CDR1 MDHEN and CDR2 SYDVKM. The CDR3 nucleotides read TGTGCCAGCAGTCCTGGGACTAGTTGGGATGAGCAGTTCTTC. It encodes CASSPGTSWDEQFF.

This chain uses TRBV5-1 with TRBJ1-4; 9 bases map to TRBD1. CDR1 and CDR2 (germline): SGHRS, YFSETQ. The CDR3 is 15 residues long. With 4 bases clipped from V and 7 bases from J, the junction kept 8 bases outside the gene matches. The CDR3 region has the DNA TGCGCCAGCAGCGTTTCGACAGGGGGTGGTGAAAAACTGTTTTTT. This gives the protein CASSVSTGGGEKLFF.

Notes on this clone: The same CDR3 arises from other DNA sequences in this sample as well. The chain employs TRBV7-9 and TRBJ2-7; the match to TRBD1 covers 11 bases. This CDR3 is 15 amino acids long. The trim removed 3 bases at V and 0 bases at J, leaving 1 base unmatched. Germline V CDR1 and CDR2: SEHNR, FQNEAQ (reference sequence). The CDR3 here is CASSFGQGASYEQYF. The CDR3 nucleotides are TGTGCCAGCAGCTTTGGACAGGGGGCCTCCTACGAGCAGTACTTC.

J is TRBJ1-2 and V is TRBV28; D not resolved. The V gene's germline CDR1 is MDHEN and CDR2 SYDVKM. The CDR3 is made up of 11 amino acids. The CDR3 bases are TGTGGAGCTCGTAGTAACTATGGCTACACCTTC. Its protein is CGARSNYGYTF.

The rearrangement uses TRBV19 and TRBJ2-5; TRBD2 matches at 10 bases. Trimming took 1 base from V and 5 from J; bases not matched to a gene: 7. Germline assignment: CDR1 LNHDA and CDR2 SQIVND (reference sequence). CDR3 size: 16 residues. The DNA of the CDR3 is TGTGCCAGTAGTATAGGGAAACTAGCGGGAAGCGAGACCCAGTACTTC. Its translation: CASSIGKLAGSETQYF.

This clone was seen once. Other DNA sequences within the sample encode an identical CDR3. CDR3 sequence reads: CSVEDRGGTEAFF. CDR3 coding DNA: TGCAGCGTCGAGGACAGGGGGGGCACTGAAGCTTTCTTT. The rearrangement joins TRBV29-1 to TRBJ1-1, with 10 bases matching TRBD1. V shed 6 bases and J 4 bases; nucleotides not matched to a gene: 5. Germline V gene sequence: CDR1 SQVTM, CDR2 ANQGSEA. CDR3 length equals 13 residues.